The present T cell receptor beta chain was sequenced within a study of radiation and T cells in renal cell carcinoma. The study's findings and limits: Baseline intratumoral clonotype presence is unknown without pretreatment biopsies.

The time point here: baseline pretreatment blood. Treatment denoted: 15 Gy SBRT to primary tumor, nephrectomy 4 weeks later. After SBRT, blood was collected at 2 and 4 weeks, plus baseline. The data were produced by immunoSEQ multiplex PCR, yet TCRdb's version contains in-frame clones alone and is incomplete. This sample has about 140,000 clones, with over 65% found just once. Concerning this clone: Its antigen is unknown.

V gave up 1 base and J gave up 3 bases, with 9 bases separating them. The CDR3 loop spans 14 amino acids. Germline values: CDR1 SEHNR, CDR2 FQNEAQ (reference sequence). The sample in question was blood, obtained from a patient whose treatment included radiotherapy and nephrectomy. This receptor was taken from a woman between 50 and 59 years old with renal cell carcinoma. The chain joins TRBV7-9 to TRBJ1-1, with unresolved D. The CDR3, as DNA: TGTGCCAGCAGCTTAGGAGTGTCTTACACTGAAGCTTTCTTT. Translated: CASSLGVSYTEAFF.